This T cell receptor beta chain was captured by sequencing in a study of cytomegalovirus exposure and HLA in healthy donors. Looked up from germline, CDR1 is LGHNA and CDR2 is YNFKEQ. This CDR3 has 18 residues. The V gene lost 0 bases and the J gene lost 4 bases, with 19 bases spanning the gap. The primer mix had 60 Vbeta and 13 Jbeta primers. The assay was immunoSEQ multiplex PCR, and TCRdb's table has in-frame clones only and misses some. Here the sample spans about 140,000 clones, around 65% being singletons. For this clone: As yet, its antigen is unknown. Distinct nucleotide sequences in the sample also encode this CDR3.

Overall study results and limits: The authors assumed roughly uniform sequencing depth across donors for presence/absence analyses. Across HLA loci, a later analysis found differing TCR association rates, with DRB1 most and HLA-C fewest.

The chain joins TRBV4-2 to TRBJ1-5, with D possibly TRBD1 on 5 matching bases. The clonotype originates from a male donor in good health and CMV-seronegative. Sequenced material: PBMCs. CDR3 in DNA: TGTGCCAGCAGCCAAGATCGGGGCGGGGCGGGAGGTAATCAGCCCCAGCATTTT. This gives the protein CASSQDRGGAGGNQPQHF.